The 30 T cell receptor beta chains given below trace back to one sample, sequenced in a study of blood T cell repertoires in COVID-19. Clones were sequenced by immunoSEQ multiplex PCR, and TCRdb holds only the in-frame ones, with some missing. Of roughly 350,000 clones detected, about nine tenths appear once; the ten largest clones hold 6% to 8%. Source material: peripheral blood. These receptors originate from a woman in her seventies with COVID-19, enrolled during active disease.

In DNA, the CDR3 is TGTGCCAGCAGTGGGGACAGGGGGCTCTTGGGCACTGAAGCTTTCTTT. This encodes CASSGDRGLLGTEAFF. The V call is TRBV2, the J call TRBJ1-1; 12 nucleotides agree with TRBD1. The CDR3 is 16 amino acids. V trimming: 4 bases; J trimming: 4 bases; junction bases outside the gene matches: 7. The germline V gene encodes CDR1 SNHLY and CDR2 FYNNEI.

In regard to this clone: One end of the junction does not line up with germline, which may come from a read error. V and J are TRBV11-2 and TRBJ1-1; D perhaps matches TRBD1 (5 bases). The CDR3 spans 11 residues. Germline V CDR1 and CDR2: SGHAT, FQNNGV. In DNA form, the CDR3 reads TGTGCCAGCAGCCTAGAGACAGCGATGGGGTTT. Residues: CASSLETAMGF.

The chain carries TRBV7-2 and TRBJ2-6; TRBD1 matches at 9 bases. Germline CDR1 reads SGHTA; CDR2 reads FQGNSA. J lost 2 bases, V lost 5 bases, and 10 bases had no gene match. The CDR3 length is 18 residues. This chain's CDR3 is CASSPFTGGLTGANVLTF. In DNA form, the CDR3 reads TGTGCCAGCAGCCCTTTCACAGGGGGCCTCACTGGGGCCAACGTCCTGACTTTC.

This clone has a single count. The V gene is TRBV5-1, the J gene TRBJ2-3; 10 bases match TRBD2. This CDR3 region has 16 residues. The trim removed 4 bases at V and 4 bases at J, leaving 9 bases unmatched. Looked up from germline, CDR1 is SGHRS and CDR2 is YFSETQ. CDR3 protein: CASSQPERGGSDTQYF. DNA for the CDR3: TGCGCCAGCAGCCAGCCGGAGCGGGGGGGTTCAGATACGCAGTATTTT.

The chain recombines TRBV5-4 with TRBJ1-2; unclear D gene. CDR1 is SGHNT, CDR2 YYREEE, per germline (reference sequence). The CDR3 extends over 15 amino acids. The V end lost 4 bases, the J end lost 7 bases, and 20 bases lay between the germline ends. CDR3 amino acids: CASSPVGRAESGYTF. As DNA, the CDR3 is TGTGCCAGCAGCCCTGTCGGGCGGGCGGAGAGTGGCTACACCTTC.

The chain carries TRBV4-3 and TRBJ1-1; TRBD1 might be the D (6 bases). Trimming took 7 bases from V and 7 from J, leaving 19 bases between them. The CDR3 has 14 residues. CDR1 is LGHNA, CDR2 YSLEER, per germline. CDR3 sequence: CASTDLQGRGEAFF. The CDR3 DNA follows: TGCGCCAGCACCGATCTACAGGGTCGGGGTGAAGCTTTCTTT.

The chain couples TRBV6-2 or TRBV6-3 to TRBJ1-2; D may be TRBD1 (5 bases). Germline CDR1 is MNHEY and CDR2 is SVGEGT. The CDR3 is 16 amino acids. V lost 6 bases and J lost 0, with 17 bases in between. The CDR3 DNA sequence: TGTGCCAGCAGCCTTGCGGGGACCGCTACTAACTATGGCTACACCTTC. Amino acid sequence: CASSLAGTATNYGYTF.

The J gene is TRBJ2-3, the V gene TRBV2; D not resolved. Germline loops: CDR1 SNHLY, CDR2 FYNNEI. V gave up 2 bases and J gave up 3 bases, with 6 bases separating them. There are 13 residues in the CDR3. In DNA, the CDR3 is TGTGCCAGCAGTGAAACCCAGACAGATACGCAGTATTTT. Translation: CASSETQTDTQYF.

The chain carries TRBV4-3 and TRBJ1-6; D remains ambiguous. This CDR3 region has 17 residues. V lost 2 bases to trimming and J lost 3 bases, with 14 bases between them. Germline CDR1 reads LGHNA; CDR2 reads YSLEER. The CDR3 nucleotides read TGCGCCAGCAGCCAATTTTTCGACGGAGGCTATAATTCACCCCTCCACTTT. Protein sequence: CASSQFFDGGYNSPLHF.

V and J are TRBV6-5 and TRBJ2-2; D unclear. Germline lookup yields CDR1 MNHEY and CDR2 SVGAGI. V lost 1 base to trimming and J lost 5 bases, with 5 bases between them. CDR3 length equals 13 residues. CDR3 in DNA: TGTGCCAGCAGTTACTTGAGTACCGGGGAGCTGTTTTTT. Residues: CASSYLSTGELFF.

The rearrangement joins TRBV11-2 to TRBJ2-5, with 9 positions matching TRBD1. The CDR3 has 18 amino acids. Germline CDR1 SGHAT, CDR2 FQNNGV. V shed 0 bases, J shed 6 bases, and the junction held 14 bases outside the gene matches. This CDR3 is CASSLDRWGQGKEKTQYF. CDR3 in DNA: TGTGCCAGCAGCTTAGATAGGTGGGGACAGGGAAAGGAAAAGACCCAGTACTTC.

The CDR3 loop is CASSRLPTQGNQPQHF. In DNA form, the CDR3 reads TGTGCCAGCTCACGGCTTCCAACACAGGGTAATCAGCCCCAGCATTTT. The rearrangement links TRBV18 to TRBJ1-5, with TRBD1 as a possible D gene (6 bases). The length of the CDR3 is 16 residues. V shed 4 bases and J shed 4 bases, with 17 bases lying between them. Germline V lookup: CDR1 KGHSH, CDR2 LQKENI. Full variable domain (remainder filled in from reference TRBV18 and TRBJ1-5): NAGVMQNPRHLVRRRGQEARLRCSPMKGHSHVYWYRQLPEEGLKFMVYLQKENIIDESGMPKERFSAEFPKEGPSILRIQQVVRGDSAAYFCASSRLPTQGNQPQHFGDGTRLSIL.

V usage is TRBV29-1 and J usage is TRBJ2-7, with 10 bases lining up with TRBD1. Per the germline V gene, CDR1 is SQVTM and CDR2 is ANQGSEA. J lost 5 bases, V lost 3 bases, and 13 bases had no gene match. This CDR3 spans 16 amino acids. CDR3 bases: TGCAGCGTTGATAGCCCCCGGACAGGGGGTCTGGACGAGCAGTACTTC. Translated: CSVDSPRTGGLDEQYF.

The chain carries TRBV4-3 and TRBJ2-3; 10 bases align to TRBD2. From germline, CDR1 is LGHNA and CDR2 YSLEER. V was clipped by 3 bases and J by 3 bases; unmatched bases: 6. The CDR3 is made up of 16 amino acids. The CDR3 bases are TGCGCCAGCAGCCAGGAGACTAGCGGGTTTACAGATACGCAGTATTTT. This gives the protein CASSQETSGFTDTQYF.

The rearrangement joins TRBV2 to TRBJ1-1, with D unresolved. Germline CDR1 reads SNHLY; CDR2 reads FYNNEI. V gave up 4 bases and J gave up 3 bases, with 12 bases separating them. The CDR3 loop spans 14 amino acids. CDR3 sequence (DNA): TGTGCCAGCAGTGTTGGTTTCAGTTACACTGAAGCTTTCTTT. Translating gives CASSVGFSYTEAFF.

This clone was detected a few times. The chain recombines TRBV4-2 with TRBJ2-7; 8 positions match TRBD2. Per germline, CDR1 LGHNA and CDR2 YNFKEQ. The CDR3 is 16 residues long. Losses at the gene ends were 4 bases for V and 2 bases for J; bases not matched to a gene: 10. Written as DNA, the CDR3 is TGTGCCAGCAGCCCGCGGGGTAGCGGGGATACCTACGAGCAGTACTTC. It yields the protein CASSPRGSGDTYEQYF.

The table lists this clone with a count of one. This chain uses TRBV12-5 with TRBJ1-3; D unresolved. The germline CDR1 and CDR2 sequences are LGHNT and FRNRAP. There are 18 residues in the CDR3. V was pared by 1 base and J by 0 bases, with 16 bases between. The CDR3 protein is CASGLALLSGDSGNTIYF. The DNA of the CDR3 is TGTGCTAGTGGTTTGGCCTTGCTCAGCGGAGACTCTGGAAACACCATATATTTT.

The gene calls are TRBV9 and TRBJ1-3, with 8 bases that match TRBD1. The CDR3 spans 17 residues. V shed 4 bases and J 0 bases; nucleotides not matched to a gene: 9. Germline CDR1 reads SGDLS; CDR2 reads YYNGEE. This CDR3 reads CASSPGTGAASGNTIYF. As DNA, the CDR3 is TGTGCCAGCAGCCCGGGGACAGGTGCTGCCTCTGGAAACACCATATATTTT.

As to this clone: At one end the junction does not follow the germline gene, possibly because of a read error. The gene calls are TRBV6-1 and TRBJ1-2; 9 positions match TRBD1. The CDR3 extends over 15 amino acids. Germline CDR1 and CDR2: MNHNS and SASEGT. The CDR3 nucleotides are TGTGCCAGCAGTGAATCCGGGACAGGGATCTATCGCTACACCTTC. This gives the protein CASSESGTGIYRYTF.

V usage is TRBV6-6 and J usage is TRBJ1-3; D is unclear. The length of the CDR3 is 14 residues. From germline, CDR1 is MNHNY and CDR2 SVGAGI (reference sequence). The V end lost 2 bases, the J end lost 0 bases, and 5 bases lay between the germline ends. The CDR3 is CASSYERSGNTIYF. CDR3 DNA sequence: TGTGCCAGCAGTTACGAGCGCTCTGGAAACACCATATATTTT.

This chain connects TRBV5-1 to TRBJ1-1; 7 bases agree with TRBD1. The V gene's germline CDR1 is SGHRS and CDR2 YFSETQ. This CDR3 spans 12 amino acids. Unmatched junction bases numbered 4, after V lost 7 bases and J lost 4 bases. CDR3 region: CASRQGPTEAFF. In DNA form, the CDR3 reads TGCGCCAGCCGACAGGGCCCCACTGAAGCTTTCTTT. The full variable domain, its missing parts supplied by reference TRBV5-1 and TRBJ1-1, is KAGVTQTPRYLIKTRGQQVTLSCSPISGHRSVSWYQQTPGQGLQFLFEYFSETQRNKGNFPGRFSGRQFSNSRSEMNVSTLELGDSALYLCASRQGPTEAFFGQGTRLTVV.

V gene TRBV2 combines with J gene TRBJ2-3, with 8 positions matching TRBD2. The CDR3 is 15 residues long. From germline, CDR1 is SNHLY and CDR2 FYNNEI. The ends lost 8 bases at V and 4 bases at J; junction bases unmatched: 11. CDR3 in amino acids: CASSSIAGSADTQYF. CDR3 DNA sequence: TGTGCCAGCTCTTCTATAGCGGGGTCGGCAGATACGCAGTATTTT.

The chain employs TRBV10-2 and TRBJ1-1; no clear D gene. The length of the CDR3 is 12 residues. Germline lookup yields CDR1 WSHSY and CDR2 SAAADI. The V end lost 7 bases, the J end lost 2 bases, and 8 bases lay between the germline ends. The CDR3, as DNA: TGCGCCAGCACAGAGGGAAACACTGAAGCTTTCTTT. Amino acid sequence: CASTEGNTEAFF.

This chain links TRBV10-3 with TRBJ1-2, with 9 bases lining up with TRBD1. V lost 2 bases and J lost 3; bases outside the gene matches: 1. Germline lookup yields CDR1 ENHRY and CDR2 SYGVKD. The CDR3 extends over 14 amino acids. CDR3: CAISERTGDYGYTF. Here the CDR3 DNA reads TGTGCCATCAGTGAGCGGACAGGGGACTATGGCTACACCTTC.

This clone appeared a single time. CDR3 coding DNA: TGTGCCAGTAGTATACGTCGGGGGACGAACACTGAAGCTTTCTTT. It codes for CASSIRRGTNTEAFF. This rearrangement joins TRBV19 to TRBJ1-1; D is possibly TRBD1 (5 bases). CDR3 length: 15 residues. V lost 2 bases and J lost 1, with 11 bases in between. Germline CDR1 reads LNHDA; CDR2 reads SQIVND (reference sequence).

CDR3 loop: CASSGQGFETQYF. The DNA of the CDR3 is TGTGCCAGCAGTGGACAGGGGTTTGAGACCCAGTACTTC. This chain connects TRBV2 to TRBJ2-5; TRBD1 matches 8 bases. The junction had 3 bases not matched to a gene; V was cut back by 4 bases and J by 5 bases. The CDR3 totals 13 residues. The germline V gene encodes CDR1 SNHLY and CDR2 FYNNEI. The complete variable domain, with remaining parts taken from reference TRBV2 and TRBJ2-5, reads EPEVTQTPSHQVTQMGQEVILRCVPISNHLYFYWYRQILGQKVEFLVSFYNNEISEKSEIFDDQFSVERPDGSNFTLKIRSTKLEDSAMYFCASSGQGFETQYFGPGTRLLVL.

This clone has just one count. This chain uses TRBV15 with TRBJ2-1; the D is unclear. CDR3 length: 13 amino acids. Per the germline V gene, CDR1 is LNHNV and CDR2 is YYDKDF (reference sequence). V dropped 1 base and J dropped 5 bases, with 6 bases sitting between them. The CDR3 DNA is TGTGCCACCAGCAGAGGAGGAAACAATGAGCAGTTCTTC. Its protein product is CATSRGGNNEQFF.

V is TRBV10-3 and J is TRBJ1-1; 7 nucleotides agree with TRBD1. The length of the CDR3 is 14 residues. Germline CDR1 and CDR2: ENHRY and SYGVKD. V dropped 6 bases and J dropped 0; count of bases not matched to a gene: 4. CDR3: CAIRQGTLNTEAFF. The DNA of the CDR3 is TGTGCCATCAGACAGGGGACTCTGAACACTGAAGCTTTCTTT.

V usage is TRBV3-1 (or the pseudogene TRBV3-2) and J usage is TRBJ2-1; 9 positions agree with TRBD1. J gave up 7 bases and V 1 base, and 2 bases lay outside the gene matches. Germline loops: CDR1 LGHDT, CDR2 YNNKEL (reference sequence). The CDR3 loop spans 14 amino acids. CDR3 sequence: CASSQGQGGNEQFF. CDR3 nucleotides: TGTGCCAGCAGCCAAGGACAGGGGGGAAATGAGCAGTTCTTC.

This chain connects TRBV27 to TRBJ1-3; TRBD1 matches at 7 bases. CDR1 is MNHEY and CDR2 is SMNVEV in the germline V gene (reference sequence). Trimming took 0 bases from V and 1 from J; bases not matched to a gene: 9. This CDR3 is built from 18 residues. This CDR3 reads CASSLSGRQGRSGNTIYF. For the CDR3, the DNA is TGTGCCAGCAGTTTATCAGGGCGACAGGGAAGGTCTGGAAACACCATATATTTT.